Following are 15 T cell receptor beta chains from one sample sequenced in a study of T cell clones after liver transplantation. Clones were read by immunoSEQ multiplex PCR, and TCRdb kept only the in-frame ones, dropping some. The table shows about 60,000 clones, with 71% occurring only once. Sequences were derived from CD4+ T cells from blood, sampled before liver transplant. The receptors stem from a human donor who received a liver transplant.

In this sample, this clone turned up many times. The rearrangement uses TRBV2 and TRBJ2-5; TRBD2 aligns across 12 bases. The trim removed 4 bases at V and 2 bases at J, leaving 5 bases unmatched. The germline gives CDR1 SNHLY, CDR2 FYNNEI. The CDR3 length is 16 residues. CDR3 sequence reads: CASSVGLAGGQETQYF. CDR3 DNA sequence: TGTGCCAGCAGTGTCGGGCTAGCGGGGGGGCAAGAGACCCAGTACTTC. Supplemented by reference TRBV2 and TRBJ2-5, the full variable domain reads EPEVTQTPSHQVTQMGQEVILRCVPISNHLYFYWYRQILGQKVEFLVSFYNNEISEKSEIFDDQFSVERPDGSNFTLKIRSTKLEDSAMYFCASSVGLAGGQETQYFGPGTRLLVL.

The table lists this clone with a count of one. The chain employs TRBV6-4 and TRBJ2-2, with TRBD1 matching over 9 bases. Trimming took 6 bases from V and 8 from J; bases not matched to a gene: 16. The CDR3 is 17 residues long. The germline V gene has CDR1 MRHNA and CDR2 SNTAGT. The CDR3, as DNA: TGTGCCAGCAGCCGACTCGCAGGACAGGGGAATACAGGGGAGCTGTTTTTT. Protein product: CASSRLAGQGNTGELFF.

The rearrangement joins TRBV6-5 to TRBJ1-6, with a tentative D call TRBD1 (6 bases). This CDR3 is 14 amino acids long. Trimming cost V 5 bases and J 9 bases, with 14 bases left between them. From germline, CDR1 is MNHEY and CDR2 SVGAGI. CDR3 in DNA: TGTGCCAGCAGTACCCCAGGGGCAAGTTCACCCCTCCACTTT. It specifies CASSTPGASSPLHF.

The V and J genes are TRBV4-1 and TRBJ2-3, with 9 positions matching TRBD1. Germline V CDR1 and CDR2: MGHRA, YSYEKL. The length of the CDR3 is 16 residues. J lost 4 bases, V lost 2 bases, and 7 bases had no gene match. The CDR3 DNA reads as TGCGCCAGCAGCCAATTCCCGGGACAGGGTGCAGATACGCAGTATTTT. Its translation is CASSQFPGQGADTQYF.

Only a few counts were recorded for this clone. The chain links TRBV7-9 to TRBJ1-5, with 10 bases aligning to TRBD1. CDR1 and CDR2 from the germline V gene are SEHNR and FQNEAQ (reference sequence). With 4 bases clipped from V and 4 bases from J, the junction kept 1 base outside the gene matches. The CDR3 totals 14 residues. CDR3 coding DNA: TGTGCCAGCAGCTCGGGACAGGGGAATCAGCCCCAGCATTTT. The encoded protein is CASSSGQGNQPQHF. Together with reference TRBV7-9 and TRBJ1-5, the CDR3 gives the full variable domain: DTGVSQNPRHKITKRGQNVTFRCDPISEHNRLYWYRQTLGQGPEFLTYFQNEAQLEKSRLLSDRFSAERPKGSFSTLEIQRTEQGDSAMYLCASSSGQGNQPQHFGDGTRLSIL.

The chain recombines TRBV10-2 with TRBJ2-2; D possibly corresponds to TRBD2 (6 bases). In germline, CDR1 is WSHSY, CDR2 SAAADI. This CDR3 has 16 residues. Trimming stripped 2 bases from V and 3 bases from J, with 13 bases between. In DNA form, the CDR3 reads TGCGCCAGCAGTGAGGGCGGGGAGGTGGACACCGGGGAGCTGTTTTTT. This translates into CASSEGGEVDTGELFF.

The CDR3 sequence: CASSVDPTATNEKLFF. The CDR3 DNA reads TGTGCCAGCAGCGTAGACCCGACAGCAACTAATGAAAAACTGTTTTTT. The rearrangement links TRBV9 to TRBJ1-4; a weak D match, TRBD1 (5 bases). This CDR3 region has 16 residues. Trimming removed 0 bases at V and 0 bases at J, with 9 bases between. Germline V gives CDR1 SGDLS, CDR2 YYNGEE.

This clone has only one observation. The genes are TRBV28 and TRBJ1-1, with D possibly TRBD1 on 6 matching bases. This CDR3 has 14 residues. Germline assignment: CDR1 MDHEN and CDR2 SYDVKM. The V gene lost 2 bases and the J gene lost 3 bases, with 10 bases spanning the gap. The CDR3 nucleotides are TGTGCCAGCAGTTTAATACAGGGTCACACTGAAGCTTTCTTT. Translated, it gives CASSLIQGHTEAFF.

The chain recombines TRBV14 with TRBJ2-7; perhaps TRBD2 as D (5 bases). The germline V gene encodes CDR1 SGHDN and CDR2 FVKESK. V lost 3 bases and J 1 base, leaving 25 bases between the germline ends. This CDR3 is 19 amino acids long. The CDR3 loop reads CASSHESGLDWRRSYEQYF. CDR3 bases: TGTGCCAGCAGCCATGAGTCGGGGTTGGACTGGAGAAGGTCCTACGAGCAGTACTTC.

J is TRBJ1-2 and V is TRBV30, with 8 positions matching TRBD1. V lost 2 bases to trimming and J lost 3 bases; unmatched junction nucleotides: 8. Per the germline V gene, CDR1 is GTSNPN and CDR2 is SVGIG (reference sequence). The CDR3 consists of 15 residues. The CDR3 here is CAWSRDRTRDYGYTF. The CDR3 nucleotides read TGTGCCTGGAGTAGGGACAGGACCAGAGACTATGGCTACACCTTC.

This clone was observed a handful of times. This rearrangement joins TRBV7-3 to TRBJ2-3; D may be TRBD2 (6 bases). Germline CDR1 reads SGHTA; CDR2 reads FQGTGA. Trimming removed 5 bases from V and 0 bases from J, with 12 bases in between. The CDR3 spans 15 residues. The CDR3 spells CASSPWDSSTDTQYF. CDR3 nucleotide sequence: TGTGCCAGCAGCCCCTGGGACTCTAGCACAGATACGCAGTATTTT. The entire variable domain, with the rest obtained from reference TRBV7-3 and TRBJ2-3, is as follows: GAGVSQTPSNKVTEKGKYVELRCDPISGHTALYWYRQSLGQGPEFLIYFQGTGAADDSGLPNDRFFAVRPEGSVSTLKIQRTERGDSAVYLCASSPWDSSTDTQYFGPGTRLTVL.

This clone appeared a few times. This chain's CDR3 is CASGDSFSNQPQHF. In nucleotides, the CDR3 is TGCGCCAGCGGGGACAGTTTTAGCAATCAGCCCCAGCATTTT. J is TRBJ1-5 and V is TRBV4-1; 7 bases agree with TRBD1. CDR3 length: 14 amino acids. The germline V gene has CDR1 MGHRA and CDR2 YSYEKL. V dropped 8 bases and J dropped 0; count of bases not matched to a gene: 4.

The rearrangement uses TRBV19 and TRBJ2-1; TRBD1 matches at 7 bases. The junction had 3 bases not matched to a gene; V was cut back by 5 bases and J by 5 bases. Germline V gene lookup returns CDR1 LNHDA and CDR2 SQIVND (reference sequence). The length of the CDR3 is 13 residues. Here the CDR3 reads CASSVGQNNEQFF. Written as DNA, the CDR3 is TGTGCCAGTAGTGTGGGACAGAACAATGAGCAGTTCTTC. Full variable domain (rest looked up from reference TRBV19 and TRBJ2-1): DGGITQSPKYLFRKEGQNVTLSCEQNLNHDAMYWYRQDPGQGLRLIYYSQIVNDFQKGDIAEGYSVSREKKESFPLTVTSAQKNPTAFYLCASSVGQNNEQFFGPGTRLTVL.

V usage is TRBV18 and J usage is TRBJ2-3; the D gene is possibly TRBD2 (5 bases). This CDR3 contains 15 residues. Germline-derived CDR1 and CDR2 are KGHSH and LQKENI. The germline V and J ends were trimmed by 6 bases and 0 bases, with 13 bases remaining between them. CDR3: CASSASSTSTDTQYF. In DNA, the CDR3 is TGTGCCAGCTCCGCTAGCAGTACTAGCACAGATACGCAGTATTTT.

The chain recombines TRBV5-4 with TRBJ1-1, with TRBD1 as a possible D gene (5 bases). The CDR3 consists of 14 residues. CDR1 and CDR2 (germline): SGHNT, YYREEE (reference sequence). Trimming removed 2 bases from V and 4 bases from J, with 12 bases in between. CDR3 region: CASSLEIRGTEAFF. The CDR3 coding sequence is TGTGCCAGCAGCTTAGAAATTAGGGGCACTGAAGCTTTCTTT.